This passage covers 27 T cell receptor beta chains from one sample sequenced in a study of STAT5B mutations in CD4+ large granular lymphocyte leukemia (dated by TCRdb to 2021 to 2024). The receptor library was made with the immunoSEQ multiplex PCR assay. This immuneACCESS table, as held by TCRdb, lists in-frame sequences with V and J called but not all clones. Of the missing ones, under half trace to an unresolved V gene in checked studies; the others have no known cause. The sample yields some 45,000 clones; 70% to 90% were counted once. The top ten hold about 3% of the sample. Material: CD4+ T cells from blood buffy coats. All receptors come from a human donor in good health.

The V and J genes are TRBV11-1 and TRBJ2-1, with a tentative D call TRBD2 (6 bases). The V end was cut by 4 bases, the J end by 8 bases, with 9 bases between. Germline CDR1 SGHAT, CDR2 FQDESV (reference sequence). CDR3 length: 12 amino acids. CDR3 sequence: CASSSREDEQFF. The DNA for the CDR3 is TGTGCCAGCAGCTCTAGGGAGGATGAGCAGTTCTTC.

The rearrangement links TRBV5-1 to TRBJ2-5; weak D call: TRBD2 (5 bases). The CDR3 covers 16 residues. Germline values: CDR1 SGHRS, CDR2 YFSETQ. The V end lost 4 bases, the J end lost 1 base, and 17 bases lay between the germline ends. The CDR3: CASSTGYSLAQETQYF. The DNA for the CDR3 is TGCGCCAGCAGCACGGGGTATAGTTTGGCCCAAGAGACCCAGTACTTC. Using reference TRBV5-1 and TRBJ2-5 for the parts outside the CDR3, the full variable domain is KAGVTQTPRYLIKTRGQQVTLSCSPISGHRSVSWYQQTPGQGLQFLFEYFSETQRNKGNFPGRFSGRQFSNSRSEMNVSTLELGDSALYLCASSTGYSLAQETQYFGPGTRLLVL.

The chain combines TRBV5-6 with TRBJ1-2; TRBD1 agrees at 7 bases. Germline V gene data show CDR1 as SGHDT and CDR2 as YYEEEE. The V gene end was trimmed by 5 bases and the J gene end by 4 bases; junction bases not matched to a gene: 5. The CDR3 sequence is 13 residues long. The CDR3 is CASRGQSSYGYTF. The CDR3 nucleotides are TGTGCCAGCAGGGGACAGAGCTCCTATGGCTACACCTTC.

The chain uses TRBV2 and TRBJ1-2; 8 nucleotides align to TRBD1. Trimming removed 4 bases from V and 7 bases from J; junction bases left unmatched: 8. The CDR3 has 14 residues. In germline, CDR1 is SNHLY, CDR2 FYNNEI. CDR3 protein: CASSASGGRLGYTF. The DNA of the CDR3 is TGTGCCAGCAGTGCCTCAGGGGGCAGGCTTGGCTACACCTTC. Filled out from reference TRBV2 and TRBJ1-2, the complete variable domain reads EPEVTQTPSHQVTQMGQEVILRCVPISNHLYFYWYRQILGQKVEFLVSFYNNEISEKSEIFDDQFSVERPDGSNFTLKIRSTKLEDSAMYFCASSASGGRLGYTFGSGTRLTVV.

The V gene is TRBV9, the J gene TRBJ1-2, with D perhaps TRBD1 (6 bases). The CDR3 runs 15 residues. With 0 bases removed from V and 0 bases from J, the gap between germline ends came to 9 bases. Germline V gene sequence: CDR1 SGDLS, CDR2 YYNGEE. CDR3 sequence (DNA): TGTGCCAGCAGCGTAGTCGGGACATCTAACTATGGCTACACCTTC. Its translation: CASSVVGTSNYGYTF.

This chain connects TRBV2 to TRBJ2-3, with 8 bases fitting TRBD2. The J segment lost 3 bases and the V segment lost 6 bases, leaving 8 bases of the junction unmatched. Germline lookup yields CDR1 SNHLY and CDR2 FYNNEI. The CDR3 has 15 amino acids. CDR3 sequence reads: CASRVPGLETDTQYF. CDR3 coding DNA: TGTGCCAGCAGGGTGCCGGGACTAGAAACAGATACGCAGTATTTT. Full variable domain (outside the CDR3, taken from reference TRBV2 and TRBJ2-3): EPEVTQTPSHQVTQMGQEVILRCVPISNHLYFYWYRQILGQKVEFLVSFYNNEISEKSEIFDDQFSVERPDGSNFTLKIRSTKLEDSAMYFCASRVPGLETDTQYFGPGTRLTVL.

The chain carries TRBV7-2 and TRBJ1-2, with D possibly matching TRBD1 (6 bases). Trimming pared 1 base from V and 4 bases from J, leaving 13 bases between. CDR1 and CDR2 (germline): SGHTA, FQGNSA. This CDR3 spans 15 amino acids. This CDR3 is CASSLVGGPGYGYTF. CDR3 DNA sequence: TGTGCCAGCAGCTTAGTAGGGGGGCCCGGCTATGGCTACACCTTC. The whole variable domain, remainder taken from reference TRBV7-2 and TRBJ1-2, is GAGVSQSPSNKVTEKGKDVELRCDPISGHTALYWYRQSLGQGLEFLIYFQGNSAPDKSGLPSDRFSAERTGGSVSTLTIQRTQQEDSAVYLCASSLVGGPGYGYTFGSGTRLTVV.

The chain combines TRBV2 with TRBJ2-1; the match to TRBD2 covers 11 bases. The ends lost 4 bases at V and 3 bases at J; junction bases unmatched: 2. CDR1 and CDR2 from the germline V gene are SNHLY and FYNNEI. CDR3 size: 15 residues. Written as DNA, the CDR3 is TGTGCCAGCAGTGCCGGGACTAGCGGCTACAATGAGCAGTTCTTC. Translation: CASSAGTSGYNEQFF.

This clone was seen more than once but under ten times. This sequence joins TRBV19 and TRBJ2-7, with D hard to call. V lost 4 bases and J 2 bases, leaving 9 bases between the germline ends. CDR3 size: 13 residues. Germline V gene data show CDR1 as LNHDA and CDR2 as SQIVND (reference sequence). In DNA, the CDR3 is TGTGCCAGTAGTACCAGCGTAACCTACGAGCAGTACTTC. Protein product: CASSTSVTYEQYF.

The V gene is TRBV5-1, the J gene TRBJ2-3, with D maybe TRBD2 (6 bases). V was shortened by 4 bases and J by 5 bases, with 14 bases between the two germline ends. Germline CDR1 and CDR2: SGHRS and YFSETQ. This CDR3 has 14 amino acids. Written as DNA, the CDR3 is TGCGCCAGCAGCCCCCGGGACTCCCGAGATACGCAGTATTTT. Translating it yields CASSPRDSRDTQYF.

The rearrangement joins TRBV4-1 to TRBJ1-5, with 7 bases matching TRBD1. This CDR3 is built from 14 residues. The V and J ends lost 1 base and 6 bases, in that order; junction bases with no gene match: 3. The germline CDR1 and CDR2 sequences are MGHRA and YSYEKL. This chain's CDR3 is CASSQVGTAQPQHF. The CDR3 DNA reads as TGCGCCAGCAGCCAAGTAGGGACAGCTCAGCCCCAGCATTTT.

The CDR3 spells CASSLTQSGADTQYF. As DNA, the CDR3 is TGCGCCAGCAGTTTAACTCAGTCGGGGGCAGATACGCAGTATTTT. The chain employs TRBV5-1 and TRBJ2-3, with a weak D call TRBD2 (6 bases). CDR1 SGHRS and CDR2 YFSETQ come from the germline V gene. V lost 5 bases and J 4 bases, leaving 17 bases between the germline ends. There are 15 residues in the CDR3. The full variable domain, completed using reference TRBV5-1 and TRBJ2-3, is KAGVTQTPRYLIKTRGQQVTLSCSPISGHRSVSWYQQTPGQGLQFLFEYFSETQRNKGNFPGRFSGRQFSNSRSEMNVSTLELGDSALYLCASSLTQSGADTQYFGPGTRLTVL.

The genes are TRBV7-2 and TRBJ1-1; D not resolved. V was clipped by 2 bases and J by 3 bases, with 7 bases between them. The CDR3 runs to 13 residues. Looked up from germline, CDR1 is SGHTA and CDR2 is FQGNSA. The CDR3 coding sequence is TGTGCCAGCAGCTTAATTCGGGACACTGAAGCTTTCTTT. Protein sequence: CASSLIRDTEAFF.

The gene calls are TRBV5-4 and TRBJ2-2; D is uncertain. The CDR3 has 17 amino acids. The germline V gene has CDR1 SGHNT and CDR2 YYREEE (reference sequence). The germline V and J ends were trimmed by 7 bases and 3 bases, with 22 bases remaining between them. CDR3 region: CASAYRAVGLDTGELFF. DNA of the CDR3: TGTGCCAGCGCTTACCGGGCTGTCGGGCTCGACACCGGGGAGCTGTTTTTT.

Concerning this clone itself: The final CDR3 position lacks the conserved phenylalanine or tryptophan, pointing to a likely read error. No DNA is shown, since the ends of the CDR3 on it are uncertain; the CDR3 is the one TCRdb lists. The rearrangement links TRBV28 to TRBJ2-7; whether TRBD2, the table's D call, matches the DNA was not checked. Inclusive of both ends, the CDR3 amounts to 11 amino acids. CDR1 and CDR2 from the germline V gene are MDHEN and SYDVKM. This CDR3 reads CASTAGAEACL.

In its sample, this clone was seen once. The chain is built from TRBV4-1 and TRBJ1-2; D remains ambiguous. The germline V gene has CDR1 MGHRA and CDR2 YSYEKL. Between the trimmed V and J ends, which lost 1 base and 0 bases, there was a span of 6 bases. The CDR3 sequence is 14 residues long. The CDR3 here is CASSQGGTNYGYTF. In DNA form, the CDR3 reads TGCGCCAGCAGCCAAGGAGGGACTAACTATGGCTACACCTTC.

The chain joins TRBV6-5 to TRBJ1-2, with 8 bases identical to TRBD1. V lost 1 base to trimming and J lost 2 bases; unmatched junction nucleotides: 3. The CDR3 is made up of 15 amino acids. Germline V gene lookup returns CDR1 MNHEY and CDR2 SVGAGI. The CDR3 nucleotides are TGTGCCAGCAGTTACTACAGGGGGACCAACTATGGCTACACCTTC. Its translation: CASSYYRGTNYGYTF.

V usage is TRBV5-8 and J usage is TRBJ2-5; D tentatively fits TRBD1 or TRBD2 (6 bases each). In germline, CDR1 is SGHTS, CDR2 YDEGEE. Trimming shortened V by 9 bases and J by 7 bases, and 22 bases separated the two germline ends. CDR3 length: 14 amino acids. For the CDR3, the DNA is TGTGCCACCGGCTGGGGGGCGGCGGTTGGGACCCAGTACTTC. Translating it yields CATGWGAAVGTQYF.

This clone was counted between two and nine times. This chain connects TRBV4-1 to TRBJ1-5; D is undetermined. The V gene's germline CDR1 is MGHRA and CDR2 YSYEKL. The CDR3 totals 17 residues. Trimming took off 1 base at V and 0 bases at J, with 13 bases between the two ends. The CDR3 nucleotides are TGCGCCAGCAGCCAAGTAGATCTGGGGTTTAGCAATCAGCCCCAGCATTTT. Residues: CASSQVDLGFSNQPQHF.

This clone was seen only once. The rearrangement uses TRBV6-6 and TRBJ1-6; possibly TRBD1 for D (5 bases). This CDR3 has 15 amino acids. V was shortened by 7 bases and J by 5 bases, with 15 bases between the two germline ends. Germline assignment: CDR1 MNHNY and CDR2 SVGAGI (reference sequence). In nucleotides, the CDR3 is TGTGCCAGCAAAACCCGGGACCGCGATAATTCACCCCTCCACTTT. Its protein product is CASKTRDRDNSPLHF.

The J gene is TRBJ2-5, the V gene TRBV10-3, with 11 nucleotides matching TRBD2. This CDR3 comprises 15 residues. V was clipped by 5 bases and J by 5 bases; unmatched bases: 7. The germline V gene has CDR1 ENHRY and CDR2 SYGVKD. The CDR3 DNA follows: TGTGCCATCAGTACGACTAGCGGGGCCGTGGAGACCCAGTACTTC. Translation: CAISTTSGAVETQYF.

The CDR3 here is CASSWLGTGNQETQYF. CDR3 sequence (DNA): TGCGCCAGCAGCTGGCTGGGGACGGGTAACCAAGAGACCCAGTACTTC. V gene TRBV5-1 combines with J gene TRBJ2-5; the D call may be TRBD1 or TRBD2 (5 bases each). CDR3 length equals 16 residues. Germline V gene sequence: CDR1 SGHRS, CDR2 YFSETQ. The germline V and J ends were trimmed by 3 bases and 0 bases, with 15 bases remaining between them.

This clone was recorded only once. The chain couples TRBV9 to TRBJ2-3; 8 bases line up with TRBD2. Germline CDR1 SGDLS, CDR2 YYNGEE. The V and J ends lost 1 base and 4 bases, in that order; junction bases with no gene match: 8. CDR3 length equals 16 residues. The CDR3: CASSVKAGDGADTQYF. The CDR3 DNA sequence: TGTGCCAGCAGCGTAAAAGCGGGAGATGGGGCAGATACGCAGTATTTT.

Here the CDR3 reads CASSPGLGTYEQYF. CDR3 bases: TGTGCCAGCAGCCCGGGACTAGGAACCTACGAGCAGTACTTC. This chain uses TRBV5-7 with TRBJ2-7; 8 nucleotides align to TRBD2. TRBV5-7 has ORF status, its function being uncertain. V lost 4 bases, J lost 2 bases, and 5 bases stayed unmatched. This CDR3 is built from 14 residues.

J is TRBJ1-3 and V is TRBV29-1, with D possibly TRBD1 on 5 matching bases. V lost 4 bases, J lost 4 bases, and 11 bases lay in between. Per the germline V gene, CDR1 is SQVTM and CDR2 is ANQGSEA. CDR3 size: 13 residues. The CDR3 coding sequence is TGCAGCGTTGTGGGTGGGGACGGAAACACCATATATTTT. As protein: CSVVGGDGNTIYF.

The CDR3 here is CASSVPTGELFF. The DNA of the CDR3 is TGTGCCAGCAGTGTCCCCACCGGGGAGCTGTTTTTT. The chain couples TRBV6-5 to TRBJ2-2; D is unclear. This CDR3 has 12 residues. Germline CDR1 is MNHEY and CDR2 is SVGAGI. Deletions cut 5 bases from V and 4 bases from J, with 5 bases between.

V gene TRBV11-1 combines with J gene TRBJ1-1; D ambiguous. The germline V gene has CDR1 SGHAT and CDR2 FQDESV (reference sequence). V lost 4 bases and J 3 bases, leaving 6 bases between the germline ends. The CDR3 contains 12 residues. CDR3: CASSSVHTEAFF. The DNA for the CDR3 is TGTGCCAGCAGCTCGGTGCACACTGAAGCTTTCTTT.